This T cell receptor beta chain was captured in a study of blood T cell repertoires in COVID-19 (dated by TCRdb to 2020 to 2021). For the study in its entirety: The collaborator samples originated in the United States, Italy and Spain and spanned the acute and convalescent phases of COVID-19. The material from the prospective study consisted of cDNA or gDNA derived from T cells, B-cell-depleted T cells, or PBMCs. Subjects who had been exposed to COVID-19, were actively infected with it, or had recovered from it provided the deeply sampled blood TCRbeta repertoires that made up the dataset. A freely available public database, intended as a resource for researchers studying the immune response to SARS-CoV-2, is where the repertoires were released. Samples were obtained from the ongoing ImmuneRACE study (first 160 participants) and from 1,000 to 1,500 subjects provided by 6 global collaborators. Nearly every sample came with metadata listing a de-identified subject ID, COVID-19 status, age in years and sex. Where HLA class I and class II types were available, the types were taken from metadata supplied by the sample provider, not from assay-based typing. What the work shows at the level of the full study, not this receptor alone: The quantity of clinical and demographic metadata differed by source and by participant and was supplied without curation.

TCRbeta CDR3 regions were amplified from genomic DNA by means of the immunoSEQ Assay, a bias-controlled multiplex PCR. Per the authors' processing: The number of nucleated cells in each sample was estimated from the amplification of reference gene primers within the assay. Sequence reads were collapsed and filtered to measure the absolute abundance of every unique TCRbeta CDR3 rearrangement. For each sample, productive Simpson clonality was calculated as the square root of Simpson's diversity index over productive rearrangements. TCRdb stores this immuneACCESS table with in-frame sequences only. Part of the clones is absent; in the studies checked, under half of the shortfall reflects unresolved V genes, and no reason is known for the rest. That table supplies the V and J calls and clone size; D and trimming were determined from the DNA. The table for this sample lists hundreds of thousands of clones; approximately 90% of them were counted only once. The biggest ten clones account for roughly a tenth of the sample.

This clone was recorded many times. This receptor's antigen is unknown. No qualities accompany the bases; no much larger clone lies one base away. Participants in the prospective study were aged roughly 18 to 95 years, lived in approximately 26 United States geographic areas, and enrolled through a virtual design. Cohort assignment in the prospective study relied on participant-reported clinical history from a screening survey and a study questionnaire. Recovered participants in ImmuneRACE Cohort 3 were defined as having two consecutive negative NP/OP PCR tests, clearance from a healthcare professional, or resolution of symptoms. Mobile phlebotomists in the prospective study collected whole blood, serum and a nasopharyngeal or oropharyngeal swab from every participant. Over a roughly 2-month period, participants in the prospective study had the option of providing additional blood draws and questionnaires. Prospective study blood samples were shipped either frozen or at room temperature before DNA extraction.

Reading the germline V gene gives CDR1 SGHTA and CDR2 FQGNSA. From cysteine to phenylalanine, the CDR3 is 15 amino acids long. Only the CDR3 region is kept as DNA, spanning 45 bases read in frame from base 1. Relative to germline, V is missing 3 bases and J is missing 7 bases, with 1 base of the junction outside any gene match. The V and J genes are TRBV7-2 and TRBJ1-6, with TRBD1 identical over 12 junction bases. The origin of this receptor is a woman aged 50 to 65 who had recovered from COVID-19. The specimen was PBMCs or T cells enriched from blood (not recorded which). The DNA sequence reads TGTGCCAGCAGCTTCGGGACAGGGGGCAATTCACCCCTCCACTTT. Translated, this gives CASSFGTGGNSPLHF.